Presented here are 5 T cell receptor beta chains from one specimen sequenced in a study of lymphopenia after photon versus proton radiotherapy. Libraries were prepared by immunoSEQ multiplex PCR; TCRdb keeps only in-frame clonotypes and omits some of them. The repertoire includes around 27,000 clones, around 90% of them detected once, and around 0.76% sits in the top ten. The sample was peripheral blood, taken from a patient treated with photon-based radiotherapy. The source of these receptors is a woman between 50 and 59 years old with cholangiocarcinoma.

CDR3 amino acids: CASSLFQGNTGELFF. The CDR3 nucleotides read TGTGCCAGCAGTCTGTTCCAGGGAAACACCGGGGAGCTGTTTTTT. The rearrangement joins TRBV2 to TRBJ2-2, with D possibly matching TRBD1 (5 bases). CDR3 length: 15 amino acids. Trimming removed 5 bases at V and 2 bases at J, with 12 bases between. Germline CDR1 SNHLY, CDR2 FYNNEI.

This clone has just one count. This sequence joins TRBV4-3 and TRBJ2-3; D tentatively reads TRBD1 or TRBD2 (5 bases each). V was shortened by 6 bases and J by 1 base, with 11 bases between the two germline ends. Germline CDR1 LGHNA, CDR2 YSLEER. The CDR3 has 14 residues. The DNA of the CDR3 is TGCGCCAGCAGTCGGACGGGACGCACAGATACGCAGTATTTT. This codes for CASSRTGRTDTQYF.

The J gene is TRBJ1-5, the V gene TRBV6-6, with TRBD1 matching over 7 bases. Germline CDR1 is MNHNY and CDR2 is SVGAGI (reference sequence). The CDR3 has 14 residues. After removal of 0 bases from V and 6 bases from J, the junction contained 2 bases not matched to a gene. The CDR3 sequence: CASSYSRDSQPQHF. The DNA for the CDR3 is TGTGCCAGCAGTTACTCCCGGGACAGTCAGCCCCAGCATTTT.

The chain couples TRBV5-6 to TRBJ2-5; 8 nucleotides agree with TRBD2. V shed 4 bases, J shed 3 bases, and the junction held 5 bases outside the gene matches. This CDR3 comprises 14 residues. Germline CDR1 reads SGHDT; CDR2 reads YYEEEE. The CDR3, as DNA: TGTGCCAGCAGCCCCCGGGGGGGAAAAGAGACCCAGTACTTC. This gives the protein CASSPRGGKETQYF.

The chain employs TRBV28 and TRBJ2-1, with 9 bases identical to TRBD1. V dropped 5 bases and J dropped 7; count of bases not matched to a gene: 12. The CDR3 is 16 residues long. The germline V gene has CDR1 MDHEN and CDR2 SYDVKM. The CDR3 spells CASSPTGTGKWNEQFF. In DNA form, the CDR3 reads TGTGCCAGCAGTCCGACCGGGACAGGGAAGTGGAATGAGCAGTTCTTC.